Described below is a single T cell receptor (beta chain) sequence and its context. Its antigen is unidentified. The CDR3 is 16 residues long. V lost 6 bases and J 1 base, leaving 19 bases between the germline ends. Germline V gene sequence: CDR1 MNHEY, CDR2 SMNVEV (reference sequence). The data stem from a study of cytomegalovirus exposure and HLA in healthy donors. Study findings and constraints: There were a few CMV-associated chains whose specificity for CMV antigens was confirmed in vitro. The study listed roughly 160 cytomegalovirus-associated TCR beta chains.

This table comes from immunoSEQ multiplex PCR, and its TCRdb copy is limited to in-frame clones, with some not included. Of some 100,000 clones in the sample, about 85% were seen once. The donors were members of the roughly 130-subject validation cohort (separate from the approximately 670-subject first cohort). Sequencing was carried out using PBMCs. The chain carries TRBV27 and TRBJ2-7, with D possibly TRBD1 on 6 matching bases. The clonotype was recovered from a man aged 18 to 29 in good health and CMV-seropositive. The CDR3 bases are TGTGCCAGCAGGGGGTTGATTCGAGACAGGTCCTACGAGCAGTACTTC. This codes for CASRGLIRDRSYEQYF.